Presented here are 21 T cell receptor beta chains from one specimen sequenced in a study of T cell responses to AZD1222 COVID-19 vaccine. TCRdb keeps only in-frame clones here, not all; method: immunoSEQ multiplex PCR. Of about 120,000 clones listed, 85% to 95% are singletons. The sequencing used peripheral blood, collected on day 0 of AZD1222 vaccination. These receptors all stem from an adult in good health.

This chain links TRBV28 with TRBJ1-2; no firm D call. The CDR3 is 12 amino acids. Trimming cost V 3 bases and J 5 bases, with 7 bases left between them. Germline-derived CDR1 and CDR2 are MDHEN and SYDVKM. CDR3 coding DNA: TGTGCCAGCAGTTTTAGGGCTTATGGCTACACCTTC. It is translated as CASSFRAYGYTF.

The chain is built from TRBV7-2 and TRBJ2-2; 7 bases are a match to TRBD1. With V trimmed by 6 bases and J by 1 base, 2 bases remained unmatched. Germline values: CDR1 SGHTA, CDR2 FQGNSA. CDR3 length: 14 residues. For the CDR3, the DNA is TGTGCCAGCAGAAACAGGGGGAACACCGGGGAGCTGTTTTTT. It yields the protein CASRNRGNTGELFF.

The chain combines TRBV9 with TRBJ1-2; the match to TRBD1 covers 7 bases. CDR1 is SGDLS, CDR2 YYNGEE, per germline. J was trimmed by 8 bases and V by 4 bases; bases with no gene match: 23. The CDR3 is made up of 18 amino acids. CDR3 in DNA: TGTGCCAGCAGCCCCGCGCTGGGGGACAGTCCCTATGGAGAGGGCTACACCTTC. It yields the protein CASSPALGDSPYGEGYTF.

This rearrangement joins TRBV19 to TRBJ2-5, with 7 bases fitting TRBD1. Germline assignment: CDR1 LNHDA and CDR2 SQIVND (reference sequence). The CDR3 contains 16 residues. Trimming removed 5 bases from V and 5 bases from J; junction bases left unmatched: 14. CDR3 sequence: CASSRGGRVAFETQYF. For the CDR3, the DNA is TGTGCCAGTAGTCGAGGGGGCAGGGTGGCTTTCGAGACCCAGTACTTC.

This clone was seen a single time. The genes are TRBV30 and TRBJ1-2, with D possibly being TRBD1 (5 bases). CDR3 size: 18 residues. The V gene lost 0 bases and the J gene lost 4 bases, with 24 bases spanning the gap. Germline values: CDR1 GTSNPN, CDR2 SVGIG (reference sequence). The CDR3 sequence: CAWSVPPSGTLRRYGYTF. The CDR3 DNA sequence: TGTGCCTGGAGTGTCCCCCCGTCCGGGACTCTAAGACGCTATGGCTACACCTTC.

CDR3: CASSQAPPGQGNYGYTF. CDR3 sequence (DNA): TGCGCCAGCAGCCAAGCGCCTCCGGGACAGGGGAACTATGGCTACACCTTC. V usage is TRBV4-3 and J usage is TRBJ1-2, with TRBD1 matching over 10 bases. J lost 2 bases, V lost 1 base, and 7 bases had no gene match. Germline loops: CDR1 LGHNA, CDR2 YSLEER. The CDR3 covers 17 residues.

The chain combines TRBV6-2 or TRBV6-3 with TRBJ1-2, with 7 bases lining up with TRBD1. V gave up 5 bases and J gave up 4 bases; unmatched junction bases: 10. From germline, CDR1 is MNHEY and CDR2 SVGEGT. The CDR3 spans 15 residues. The CDR3 region has the DNA TGTGCCAGCAGTCGATGGGACAGCGGGGGCTATGGCTACACCTTC. Its protein product is CASSRWDSGGYGYTF.

The gene calls are TRBV12-3 or TRBV12-4 and TRBJ1-5; D remains ambiguous. Trimming took 6 bases from V and 7 from J, leaving 13 bases between them. The CDR3 has 13 amino acids. This CDR3 is CASRRTEGQPQHF. CDR3 DNA: TGTGCCAGCAGACGAACAGAGGGCCAGCCCCAGCATTTT.

The chain links TRBV11-2 to TRBJ2-1, with 15 nucleotides matching TRBD2. The germline CDR1 and CDR2 sequences are SGHAT and FQNNGV. The J segment lost 9 bases and the V segment lost 4 bases, leaving 7 bases of the junction unmatched. The CDR3 runs 16 residues. CDR3 region: CASSSRTSGRASEQFF. CDR3 nucleotide sequence: TGTGCCAGCAGCTCCCGGACTAGCGGGAGGGCCAGTGAGCAGTTCTTC.

This chain links TRBV10-1 with TRBJ1-3, with D maybe TRBD1 (5 bases). This CDR3 spans 12 amino acids. The germline V gene has CDR1 WNHNN and CDR2 SYGVQD (reference sequence). Trimming removed 3 bases from V and 11 bases from J, with 11 bases in between. The CDR3 sequence is CASSDIGTAIYF. As DNA, the CDR3 is TGCGCCAGCAGTGACATCGGGACCGCCATATATTTT.

The chain recombines TRBV6-6 with TRBJ2-3; D may match TRBD1 or TRBD2 (5 bases each). Germline lookup yields CDR1 MNHNY and CDR2 SVGAGI (reference sequence). V was clipped by 0 bases and J by 1 base, with 8 bases between them. The CDR3 is 15 amino acids. The CDR3 nucleotides are TGTGCCAGCAGTTACTCTCAGGGAGGCACAGATACGCAGTATTTT. It is translated as CASSYSQGGTDTQYF.

This sequence joins TRBV5-1 and TRBJ1-1; perhaps TRBD1 as D (5 bases). Germline CDR1 and CDR2: SGHRS and YFSETQ. V was trimmed by 0 bases and J by 5 bases, leaving 11 bases between them. This CDR3 comprises 14 residues. The CDR3 DNA follows: TGCGCCAGCAGCTTGGCGGGCGGGGGAACTGAAGCTTTCTTT. Its translation: CASSLAGGGTEAFF.

The genes are TRBV19 and TRBJ2-5; D remains unclear. The CDR3 covers 13 residues. V was shortened by 6 bases and J by 4 bases, with 12 bases between the two germline ends. Germline V lookup: CDR1 LNHDA, CDR2 SQIVND (reference sequence). Here the CDR3 reads CASSSSGRETQYF. The CDR3 DNA is TGTGCCAGTAGCTCTTCGGGCAGAGAGACCCAGTACTTC.

The chain combines TRBV5-1 with TRBJ1-1; D possibly corresponds to TRBD1 (6 bases). Germline lookup yields CDR1 SGHRS and CDR2 YFSETQ. Trimming removed 0 bases from V and 1 base from J, with 13 bases in between. The CDR3 extends over 16 amino acids. CDR3 DNA sequence: TGCGCCAGCAGCTTGGACGGGGGCGCTGGGAACACTGAAGCTTTCTTT. This translates into CASSLDGGAGNTEAFF.

The chain has TRBV18 and TRBJ1-4, with D unresolved. V lost 3 bases and J 0 bases, leaving 11 bases between the germline ends. The CDR3 totals 16 residues. Germline assignment: CDR1 KGHSH and CDR2 LQKENI. CDR3 bases: TGTGCCAGCTCACCCCCTCGGGGTGCAACTAATGAAAAACTGTTTTTT. Protein: CASSPPRGATNEKLFF.

The chain carries TRBV6-5 and TRBJ2-3; weak D call: TRBD1 (6 bases). Germline CDR1 is MNHEY and CDR2 is SVGAGI. The CDR3 sequence is 13 residues long. With 7 bases removed from V and 2 bases from J, the gap between germline ends came to 10 bases. CDR3 DNA: TGTGCCAGCAAGGGACAAAACACAGATACGCAGTATTTT. This sequence encodes CASKGQNTDTQYF.

A note on this clone: One end of the junction varies from germline; a read error may be responsible. Other DNA sequences in the same sample also yield this CDR3. This chain joins TRBV6-5 and TRBJ1-2; possible D gene TRBD1, 6 bases. The CDR3 loop spans 15 amino acids. CDR1 and CDR2 (germline): MNHEY, SVGAGI. The CDR3 spells CASSYSPTGSYGYTF. CDR3 coding DNA: TGTGCCAGCAGTTACTCGCCCACAGGGTCCTATGGTTACACCTTC.

V is TRBV18 and J is TRBJ1-1; 8 bases line up with TRBD1. This CDR3 region has 15 residues. Losses at the gene ends were 3 bases for V and 6 bases for J; bases not matched to a gene: 9. CDR1 and CDR2 (germline): KGHSH, LQKENI. In nucleotides, the CDR3 is TGTGCCAGCTCACCTCCCGGGACAGGTCCCGCTGAAGCTTTCTTT. Translation gives CASSPPGTGPAEAFF. The full variable domain, completed using reference TRBV18 and TRBJ1-1, is NAGVMQNPRHLVRRRGQEARLRCSPMKGHSHVYWYRQLPEEGLKFMVYLQKENIIDESGMPKERFSAEFPKEGPSILRIQQVVRGDSAAYFCASSPPGTGPAEAFFGQGTRLTVV.

The chain employs TRBV5-5 and TRBJ1-1, with no clear D. Germline V lookup: CDR1 SGHKS, CDR2 YYEKEE (reference sequence). The CDR3 contains 16 residues. V lost 0 bases and J 5 bases, leaving 17 bases between the germline ends. CDR3 nucleotide sequence: TGTGCCAGCAGCTTGGTTGTCAGGTATACTGGAACTGAAGCTTTCTTT. Protein: CASSLVVRYTGTEAFF. Supplemented by reference TRBV5-5 and TRBJ1-1, the full variable domain reads DAGVTQSPTHLIKTRGQQVTLRCSPISGHKSVSWYQQVLGQGPQFIFQYYEKEERGRGNFPDRFSARQFPNYSSELNVNALLLGDSALYLCASSLVVRYTGTEAFFGQGTRLTVV.

This rearrangement joins TRBV19 to TRBJ1-3; a possible D gene is TRBD1 (6 bases). This CDR3 contains 13 residues. V lost 7 bases and J 3 bases, leaving 10 bases between the germline ends. CDR1 LNHDA and CDR2 SQIVND come from the germline V gene (reference sequence). CDR3 DNA: TGTGCCAGTAAGAACAGGGATGGAAACACCATATATTTT. It translates to CASKNRDGNTIYF.

The rearrangement joins TRBV27 to TRBJ1-4, with TRBD1 matching over 8 bases. The CDR3 loop spans 14 amino acids. The junction had 7 bases not matched to a gene; V was cut back by 6 bases and J by 7 bases. From germline, CDR1 is MNHEY and CDR2 SMNVEV (reference sequence). CDR3 sequence: CASSKQGVGEKLFF. Here the CDR3 DNA reads TGTGCCAGCAGCAAACAGGGGGTGGGTGAAAAACTGTTTTTT.